This T cell receptor beta chain is from a study of blood T cell repertoires in COVID-19. The wider study: PBMCs, B-cell-depleted T cells, or T cells provided the cDNA or gDNA that made up the material.

CDR1 is SGHVS and CDR2 is FNYEAQ in the germline V gene. The V and J ends lost 1 base and 2 bases, in that order; junction bases with no gene match: 6. CDR3 size: 16 residues. In the original processing: Using reference gene primer amplification, nucleated cell counts were estimated. The assay was immunoSEQ multiplex PCR, and TCRdb's table has in-frame clones only and misses some. V, J and clone size were drawn from that table, and D and trimming were deduced from the DNA. The sample comprises under 150,000 clones, 85% to 90% of which are singletons, and around 9.9% rests with the top ten. The material sequenced was peripheral blood. The clonotype was recovered from a man older than 75 with acute or convalescent COVID-19. The rearrangement links TRBV7-6 to TRBJ2-3; 7 nucleotides match TRBD2. The CDR3 region has the DNA TGTGCCAGCAGCTTAGGCGCGAGCGGGGTCACAGATACGCAGTATTTT. Translated, it gives CASSLGASGVTDTQYF.